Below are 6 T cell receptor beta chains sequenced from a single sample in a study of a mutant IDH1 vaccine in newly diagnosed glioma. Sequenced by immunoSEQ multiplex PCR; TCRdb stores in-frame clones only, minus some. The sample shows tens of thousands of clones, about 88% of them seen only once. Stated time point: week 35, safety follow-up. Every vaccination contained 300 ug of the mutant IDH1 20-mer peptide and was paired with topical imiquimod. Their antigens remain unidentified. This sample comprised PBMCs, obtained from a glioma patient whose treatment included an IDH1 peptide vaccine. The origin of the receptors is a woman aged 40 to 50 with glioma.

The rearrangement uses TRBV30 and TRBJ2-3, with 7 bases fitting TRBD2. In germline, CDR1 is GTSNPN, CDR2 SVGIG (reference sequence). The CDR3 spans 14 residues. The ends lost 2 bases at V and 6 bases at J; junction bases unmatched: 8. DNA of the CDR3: TGTGCCTGGAGTCCTTACGGGGGGACCGATACGCAGTATTTT. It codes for CAWSPYGGTDTQYF.

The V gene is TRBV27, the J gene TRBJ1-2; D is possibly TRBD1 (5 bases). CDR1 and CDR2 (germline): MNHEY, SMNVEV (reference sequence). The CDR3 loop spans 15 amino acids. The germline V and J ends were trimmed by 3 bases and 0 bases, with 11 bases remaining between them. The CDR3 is CASSFRGKANYGYTF. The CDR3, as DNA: TGTGCCAGCAGTTTTCGGGGGAAAGCTAACTATGGCTACACCTTC.

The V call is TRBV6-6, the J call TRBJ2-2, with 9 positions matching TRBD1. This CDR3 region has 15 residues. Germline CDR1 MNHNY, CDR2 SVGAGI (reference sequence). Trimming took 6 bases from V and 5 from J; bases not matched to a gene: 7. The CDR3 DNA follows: TGTGCCAGCAGGGTGCGGACAGGGGTTACCGGGGAGCTGTTTTTT. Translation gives CASRVRTGVTGELFF.

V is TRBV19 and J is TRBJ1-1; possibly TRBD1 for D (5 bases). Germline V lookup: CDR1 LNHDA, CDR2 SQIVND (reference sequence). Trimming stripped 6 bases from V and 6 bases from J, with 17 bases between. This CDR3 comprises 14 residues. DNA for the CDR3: TGTGCCAGTAGCAGGGTTGGGGGATTGCCTGAAGCTTTCTTT. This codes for CASSRVGGLPEAFF.

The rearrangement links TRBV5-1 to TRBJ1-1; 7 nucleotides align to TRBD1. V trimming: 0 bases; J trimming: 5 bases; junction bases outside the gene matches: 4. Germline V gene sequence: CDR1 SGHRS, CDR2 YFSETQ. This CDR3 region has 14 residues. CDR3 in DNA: TGCGCCAGCAGCTTGGGACAGGGATGGACTGAAGCTTTCTTT. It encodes CASSLGQGWTEAFF.

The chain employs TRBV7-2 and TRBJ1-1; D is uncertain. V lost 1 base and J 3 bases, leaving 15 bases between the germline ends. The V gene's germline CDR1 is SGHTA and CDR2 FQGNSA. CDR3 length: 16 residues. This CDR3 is CASSLVVRRTDTEAFF. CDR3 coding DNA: TGTGCCAGCAGCTTAGTTGTCAGGCGAACGGACACTGAAGCTTTCTTT.